The clone carrying this T cell receptor beta chain was picked up one time. Deep-level running was used for the assay. An even split of each subset's genomic DNA across several immunoSEQ plates was performed. Measured with immunoSEQ multiplex PCR; TCRdb has only the in-frame clones, and not every one. Altogether about 2.5 million clones are present, about nine tenths being singletons, with the ten largest covering around 0.4%. This record comes from a study of shared clonotypes between healthy human individuals. Within Nashville, Tennessee resided all donors, each a Caucasian adult. Naive CD4+ cells were CD45RA-selected; the remaining cells were memory. V dropped 6 bases and J dropped 5; count of bases not matched to a gene: 4. CDR1 is MNHEY, CDR2 SMNVEV, per germline (reference sequence). This CDR3 has 15 residues.

This TCR was recovered from a man aged 18 to 30 in good health. Some clones in this sample may be carry-over from other donors' samples. Sequenced sample: naive CD4+ T cells from PBMCs. This sample's subset: CD45RA+ positively selected. The chain is built from TRBV27 and TRBJ2-2; TRBD2 matches at 12 bases. In DNA form, the CDR3 reads TGTGCCAGCAGATACGGGACTAGCGGGACCGGGGAGCTGTTTTTT. Its translation is CASRYGTSGTGELFF.